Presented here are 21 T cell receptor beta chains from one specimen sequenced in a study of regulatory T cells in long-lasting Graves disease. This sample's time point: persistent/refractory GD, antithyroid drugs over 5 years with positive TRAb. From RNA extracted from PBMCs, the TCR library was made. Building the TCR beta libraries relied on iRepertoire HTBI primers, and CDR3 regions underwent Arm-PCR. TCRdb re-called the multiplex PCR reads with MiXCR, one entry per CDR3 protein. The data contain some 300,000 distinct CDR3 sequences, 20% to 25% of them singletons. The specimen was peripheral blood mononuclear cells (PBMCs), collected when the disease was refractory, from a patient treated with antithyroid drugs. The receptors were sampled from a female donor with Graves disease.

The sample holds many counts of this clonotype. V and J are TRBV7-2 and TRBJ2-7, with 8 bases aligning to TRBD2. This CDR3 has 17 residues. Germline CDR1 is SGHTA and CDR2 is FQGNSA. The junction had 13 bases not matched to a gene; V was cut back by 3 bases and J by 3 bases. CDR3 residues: CASSFDVPGGGRYEQYF. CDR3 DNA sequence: TGTGCCAGCAGCTTTGACGTTCCGGGGGGGGGTCGCTACGAGCAGTACTTC.

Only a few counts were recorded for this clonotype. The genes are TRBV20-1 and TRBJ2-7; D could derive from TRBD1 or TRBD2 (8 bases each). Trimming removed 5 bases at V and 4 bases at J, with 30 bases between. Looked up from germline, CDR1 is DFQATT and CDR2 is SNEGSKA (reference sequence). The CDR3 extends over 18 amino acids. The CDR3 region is CSAAPVDRETLAAYEQYF. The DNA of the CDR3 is TGCAGTGCTGCCCCCGTGGACAGGGAGACACTAGCGGCTTACGAGCAGTACTTC.

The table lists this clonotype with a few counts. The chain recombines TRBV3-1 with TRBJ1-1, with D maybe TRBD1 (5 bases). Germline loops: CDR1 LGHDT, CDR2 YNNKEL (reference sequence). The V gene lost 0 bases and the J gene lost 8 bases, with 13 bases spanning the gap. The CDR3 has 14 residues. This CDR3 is CASSQDMVRTEAFF. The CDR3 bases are TGTGCCAGCAGCCAAGATATGGTTCGGACAGAAGCTTTCTTT.

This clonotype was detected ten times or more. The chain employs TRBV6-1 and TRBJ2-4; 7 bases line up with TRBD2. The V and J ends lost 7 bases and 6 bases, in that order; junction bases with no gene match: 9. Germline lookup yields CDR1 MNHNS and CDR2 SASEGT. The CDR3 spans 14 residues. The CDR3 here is CASTEAGTRNIQYF. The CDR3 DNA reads TGTGCCAGCACCGAAGCGGGGACCAGAAACATTCAGTACTTC.

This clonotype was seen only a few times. CDR3 bases: TGTGCCAGCAGCCTCGCTGGGGGGGACAGGGGACGCACAGATACGCAGTATTTT. This sequence encodes CASSLAGGDRGRTDTQYF. The V and J genes are TRBV9 and TRBJ2-3; TRBD1 matches at 10 bases. The V gene's germline CDR1 is SGDLS and CDR2 YYNGEE. The length of the CDR3 is 18 residues. Trimming removed 4 bases from V and 1 base from J; junction bases left unmatched: 12.

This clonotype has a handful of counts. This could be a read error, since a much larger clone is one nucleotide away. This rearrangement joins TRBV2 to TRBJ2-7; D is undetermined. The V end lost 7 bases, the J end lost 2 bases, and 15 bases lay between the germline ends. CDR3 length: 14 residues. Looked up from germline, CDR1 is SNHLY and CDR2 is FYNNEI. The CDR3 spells CASNPGPPPYEQYF. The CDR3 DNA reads TGTGCCAGCAACCCCGGGCCCCCGCCCTACGAGCAGTACTTC.

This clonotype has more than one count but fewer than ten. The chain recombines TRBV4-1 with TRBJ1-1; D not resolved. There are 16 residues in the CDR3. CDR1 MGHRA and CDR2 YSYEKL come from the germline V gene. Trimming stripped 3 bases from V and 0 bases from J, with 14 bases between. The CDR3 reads CASSHTRELLNTEAFF. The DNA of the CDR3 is TGCGCCAGCAGCCATACGCGGGAGCTTTTGAACACTGAAGCTTTCTTT.

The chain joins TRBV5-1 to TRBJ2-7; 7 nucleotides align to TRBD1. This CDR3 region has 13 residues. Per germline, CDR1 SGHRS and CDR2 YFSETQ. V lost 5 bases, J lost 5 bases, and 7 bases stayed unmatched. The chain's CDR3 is CASSQGDANEQYF. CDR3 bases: TGCGCCAGCAGTCAGGGGGACGCCAACGAGCAGTACTTC.

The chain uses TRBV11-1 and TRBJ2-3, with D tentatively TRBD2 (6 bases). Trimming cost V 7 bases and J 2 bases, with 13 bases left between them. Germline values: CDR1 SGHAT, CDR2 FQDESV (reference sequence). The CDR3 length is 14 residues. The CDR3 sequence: CASTIGTLTDTQYF. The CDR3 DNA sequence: TGTGCCAGCACCATAGGGACTCTCACAGATACGCAGTATTTT.

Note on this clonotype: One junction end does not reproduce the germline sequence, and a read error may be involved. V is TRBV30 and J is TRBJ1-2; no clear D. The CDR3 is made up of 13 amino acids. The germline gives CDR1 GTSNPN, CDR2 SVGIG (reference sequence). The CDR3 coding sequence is TGTGCCCGGAGTGTACAGAGAATCGATGGCTACACCTTC. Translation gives CARSVQRIDGYTF.

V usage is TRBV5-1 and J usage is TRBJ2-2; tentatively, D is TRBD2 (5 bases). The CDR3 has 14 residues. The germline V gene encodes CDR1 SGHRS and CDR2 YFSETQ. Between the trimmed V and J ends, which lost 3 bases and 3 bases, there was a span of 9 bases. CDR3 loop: CASSSRVDTGELFF. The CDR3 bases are TGCGCCAGCAGCTCGAGGGTGGACACCGGGGAGCTGTTTTTT.

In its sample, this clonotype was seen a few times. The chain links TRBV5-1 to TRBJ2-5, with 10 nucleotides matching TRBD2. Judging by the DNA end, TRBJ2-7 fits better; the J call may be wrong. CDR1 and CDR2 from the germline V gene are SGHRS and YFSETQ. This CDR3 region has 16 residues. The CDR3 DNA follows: TGCGCCAGCAGCTCGTATCAGCGGGAGGGGACCTACGAGCAGTACTTC. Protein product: CASSSYQREGTYEQYF.

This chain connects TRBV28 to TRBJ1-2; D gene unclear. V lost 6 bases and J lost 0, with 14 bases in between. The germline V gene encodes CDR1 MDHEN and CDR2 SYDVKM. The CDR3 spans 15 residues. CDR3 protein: CASSLGSETNYGYTF. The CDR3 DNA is TGTGCCAGCAGCCTTGGCAGCGAAACTAACTATGGCTACACCTTC.

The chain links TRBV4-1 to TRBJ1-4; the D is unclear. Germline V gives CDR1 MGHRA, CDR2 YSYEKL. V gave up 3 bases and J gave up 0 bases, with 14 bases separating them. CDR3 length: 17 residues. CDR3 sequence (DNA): TGCGCCAGCAGCCATATATTGAGGCGGGCAACTAATGAAAAACTGTTTTTT. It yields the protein CASSHILRRATNEKLFF.

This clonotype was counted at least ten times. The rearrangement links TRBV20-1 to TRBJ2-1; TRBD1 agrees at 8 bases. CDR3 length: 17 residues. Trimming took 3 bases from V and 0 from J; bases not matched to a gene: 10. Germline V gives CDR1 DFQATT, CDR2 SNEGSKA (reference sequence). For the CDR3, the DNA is TGCAGTGCTAGCAGAGGGGACAGGCCTTCCTCCTACAATGAGCAGTTCTTC. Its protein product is CSASRGDRPSSYNEQFF.

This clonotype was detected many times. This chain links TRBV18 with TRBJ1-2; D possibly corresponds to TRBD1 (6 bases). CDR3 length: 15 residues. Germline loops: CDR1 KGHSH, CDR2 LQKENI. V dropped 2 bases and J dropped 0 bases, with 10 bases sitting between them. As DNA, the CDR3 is TGTGCCAGCTCACCAATACAGGGACCTAACTATGGCTACACCTTC. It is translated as CASSPIQGPNYGYTF.

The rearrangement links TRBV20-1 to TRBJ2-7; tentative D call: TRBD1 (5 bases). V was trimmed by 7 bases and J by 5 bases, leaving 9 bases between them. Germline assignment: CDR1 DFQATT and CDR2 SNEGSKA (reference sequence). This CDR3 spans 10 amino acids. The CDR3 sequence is CSGGSDEQYF. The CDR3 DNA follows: TGCAGTGGGGGCTCTGACGAGCAGTACTTC.

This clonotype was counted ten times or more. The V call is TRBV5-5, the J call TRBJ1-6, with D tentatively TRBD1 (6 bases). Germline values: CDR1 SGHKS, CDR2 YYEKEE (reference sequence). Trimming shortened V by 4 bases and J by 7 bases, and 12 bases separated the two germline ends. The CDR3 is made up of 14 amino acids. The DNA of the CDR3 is TGTGCCAGCAGCATGCCGGGGGGCAATTCACCCCTCCACTTT. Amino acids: CASSMPGGNSPLHF.

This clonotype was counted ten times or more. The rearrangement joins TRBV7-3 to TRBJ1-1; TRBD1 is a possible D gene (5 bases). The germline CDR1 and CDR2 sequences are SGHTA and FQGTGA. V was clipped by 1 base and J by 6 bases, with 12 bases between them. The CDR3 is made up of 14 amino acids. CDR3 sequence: CASSLRRAGAEAFF. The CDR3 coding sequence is TGTGCCAGCAGCTTAAGGAGAGCGGGGGCTGAAGCTTTCTTT.

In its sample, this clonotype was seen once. CDR3 sequence (DNA): TGTGCCAGCAGCGGCACGGGGACGGAGACCCAGTACTTC. It yields the protein CASSGTGTETQYF. This sequence joins TRBV7-3 and TRBJ2-5; possibly TRBD1 or TRBD2 for D (5 bases each). Germline CDR1 is SGHTA and CDR2 is FQGTGA. The CDR3 length is 13 residues. V lost 5 bases, J lost 5 bases, and 12 bases lay in between.

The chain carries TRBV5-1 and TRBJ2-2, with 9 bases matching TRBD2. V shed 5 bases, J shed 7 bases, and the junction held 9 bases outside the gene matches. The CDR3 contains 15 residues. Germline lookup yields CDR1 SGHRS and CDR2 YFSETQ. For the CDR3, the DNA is TGCGCCAGCAGTTTTAGCGGGAGTGGTGGCGGGGAGCTGTTTTTT. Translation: CASSFSGSGGGELFF. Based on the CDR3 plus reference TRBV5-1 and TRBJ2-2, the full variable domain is KAGVTQTPRYLIKTRGQQVTLSCSPISGHRSVSWYQQTPGQGLQFLFEYFSETQRNKGNFPGRFSGRQFSNSRSEMNVSTLELGDSALYLCASSFSGSGGGELFFGEGSRLTVL.